Sequencing of this T cell receptor beta chain was carried out in a study of CD8+ T cells in alopecia areata. Whole-study context: After 6 to 18 months of tofacitinib, follow-up continued 6 months off drug.

The sequencing template was cDNA reverse transcribed from extracted RNA. Sequencing used immunoSEQ multiplex PCR; TCRdb keeps in-frame clones, though not all of them. This table holds around 140,000 clones, around 49% found once. The CDR3 runs to 14 residues. Germline V CDR1 and CDR2: MNHEY, SMNVEV (reference sequence). V dropped 0 bases and J dropped 1 base, with 6 bases sitting between them. The chain has TRBV27 and TRBJ2-5; D ambiguous. This clonotype was sampled from a human donor with alopecia areata. The specimen comprised CD8+ T cells sorted from blood, sampled at week 0. The CDR3 spells CASSLSAAQETQYF. The DNA for the CDR3 is TGTGCCAGCAGTTTATCGGCAGCCCAAGAGACCCAGTACTTC.